This T cell receptor beta chain appears in the sequencing data of a study of naive and memory T cell subsets. The V segment lost 2 bases and the J segment 7 bases; nucleotides outside the gene matches: 5. Germline loops: CDR1 SGHTA, CDR2 FQGNSA. The CDR3 extends over 13 amino acids. Study-wide findings and caveats: No ground truth validated the naive and memory repertoire findings.

This clonotype was counted ten times or more. Its antigen is unknown. Both TRBC1 and TRBC2 were covered by a beta constant-region primer of two equimolar oligonucleotides. Ligated cDNA was amplified by four rounds of PCR with nested alpha and beta constant-region primers and SP2. TCRdb recomputed calls from the UMI-ligation and nested PCR reads with MiXCR, one row per CDR3 protein. This sample yields some 10,000 distinct CDR3 sequences, of which 4.5% to 7% are seen a single time; roughly three fifths belongs to the top ten. V and J are TRBV7-2 and TRBJ2-7; 7 bases line up with TRBD2. This TCR was sampled from a human donor in good health. Sequencing was carried out using CD4+ TEMRA cells from blood. As for subset: effector memory re-expressing CD45RA, CD45RA+ CD27-. CDR3 nucleotides: TGTGCCAGCAGCTTAAGGGCTAGCGGAGAGCAGTACTTC. Translated: CASSLRASGEQYF.